The 5 T cell receptor beta chains below all came from one sample that was sequenced in a study of cytomegalovirus exposure and HLA in healthy donors (dated by TCRdb to about 2017). The library relied on the immunoSEQ multiplex PCR assay. The multiplex PCR relied on a mix of 60 forward primers for TCR Vbeta segments and 13 reverse primers for TCR Jbeta segments. TCRdb holds this immuneACCESS table with in-frame rearrangements only. Some clones are missing; in checked studies, unresolved V genes explain under half, and the rest has no known cause. In this sample the table shows 200,000 to 250,000 clones, 77% of which occur a single time. The top ten hold about 2.5% of the sample. The sequenced sample consisted of PBMCs. These receptors came from a woman aged 55-75 years in good health and CMV-seropositive.

This chain joins TRBV2 and TRBJ2-3; 7 bases fit TRBD1. With 8 bases clipped from V and 3 bases from J, the junction kept 5 bases outside the gene matches. The length of the CDR3 is 13 residues. Per germline, CDR1 SNHLY and CDR2 FYNNEI. CDR3 bases: TGTGCCAGCGAGACAGGGAATACAGATACGCAGTATTTT. This translates into CASETGNTDTQYF.

The chain carries TRBV10-3 and TRBJ2-5; 11 bases are a match to TRBD1. Losses at the gene ends were 10 bases for V and 3 bases for J; bases not matched to a gene: 16. This CDR3 is 17 amino acids long. The germline V gene encodes CDR1 ENHRY and CDR2 SYGVKD. CDR3 sequence reads: CATSGQGAELHEETQYF. As DNA, the CDR3 is TGTGCCACCTCTGGACAGGGGGCGGAATTACACGAAGAGACCCAGTACTTC.

The genes are TRBV7-3 and TRBJ1-1; 8 bases match TRBD1. The germline V gene encodes CDR1 SGHTA and CDR2 FQGTGA. The junction had 6 bases not matched to a gene; V was cut back by 5 bases and J by 10 bases. CDR3 length: 12 residues. CDR3 region: CASSPQGGSAFF. The CDR3 bases are TGTGCCAGCAGCCCACAGGGGGGGTCAGCTTTCTTT.

This chain links TRBV5-1 with TRBJ2-5, with D possibly TRBD1 on 5 matching bases. Germline CDR1 and CDR2: SGHRS and YFSETQ. V lost 2 bases and J lost 1, with 9 bases in between. This CDR3 region has 14 residues. CDR3 loop: CASSFSQGQETQYF. CDR3 sequence (DNA): TGCGCCAGCAGCTTTTCCCAGGGCCAAGAGACCCAGTACTTC.

The chain's CDR3 is CASSSTVYGYTF. The CDR3 coding sequence is TGTGCCAGCAGCTCGACAGTTTATGGCTACACCTTC. The chain employs TRBV6-6 and TRBJ1-2; possibly TRBD1 for D (5 bases). The germline gives CDR1 MNHNY, CDR2 SVGAGI (reference sequence). This CDR3 comprises 12 residues. V was shortened by 6 bases and J by 5 bases, with 10 bases between the two germline ends.